Listed below are T cell receptor beta chains from one sample, sequenced in a study of immune evolution from preneoplasia to lung adenocarcinoma. This table comes from immunoSEQ multiplex PCR, and its TCRdb copy is limited to in-frame clones, with some not included. The sample shows about 2,500 clones, around 83% of them seen only once. The specimen sequenced was FFPE atypical adenomatous hyperplasia tissue from the lung. Receptors were obtained from a person between 65 and 79 years old with lung adenocarcinoma. CDR3s include the opening cysteine and the closing phenylalanine or tryptophan. The D gene is left open where the match is weak. Rows may omit the clone size; those that give it use once, few, many or a size class.

TRBV5-1	-	-	TRBJ1-2	TGCGCCAGCAGCTCCCCAGGGCATGGCTACACCTTC	CASSSPGHGYTF
TRBV5-1	-	-	TRBJ2-7	TGCGCCAGCAGCTTGGGAGGGGCCACCTACGAGCAGTACTTC	CASSLGGATYEQYF
TRBV30	-	-	TRBJ2-1	TGTGCCTGGAGTGTAGGCAGGGTGGATGAGCAGTTCTTC	CAWSVGRVDEQFF
TRBV9	-	-	TRBJ2-6	TGTGCCAGCAGCGTAGATCGGTCGACTGGGGCCAACGTCCTGACTTTC	CASSVDRSTGANVLTF
TRBV10-1	-	TRBD2	TRBJ2-3	TGCGCCAGCAGTGAAGGACTAGCGACTCACACAGATACGCAGTATTTT	CASSEGLATHTDTQYF
TRBV19	-	TRBD1	TRBJ2-3	TGTGCCAGTAGTATTCTCAAGGGACAGGCTAGGGATACGCAGTATTTT	CASSILKGQARDTQYF
TRBV14	once	TRBD2	TRBJ2-5	TGTGCCAGCAGCCTAGGAAAGGGACTAGCGATCCAAGAGACCCAGTACTTC	CASSLGKGLAIQETQYF
TRBV7-3	-	-	TRBJ2-1	TGTGCCAGCAGCCCAGCTCCCAGCTCCTACAATGAGCAGTTCTTC	CASSPAPSSYNEQFF
TRBV5-1	-	-	TRBJ2-3	TGCGCCAGCAGCTTGAGTCTAGCGCTTTTTACAGATACGCAGTATTTT	CASSLSLALFTDTQYF
TRBV5-6	once	-	TRBJ1-4	TGTGCCAGCAGCAAGGGACGGACCCTTGAAAAACTGTTTTTT	CASSKGRTLEKLFF
TRBV6-4	-	-	TRBJ2-6	TGTGCCAGCAGTGACTCCAGCTCTGGGGCCAACGTCCTGACTTTC	CASSDSSSGANVLTF
TRBV15	-	TRBD1	TRBJ1-5	TGTGCCACCAGCAGATCACAGGGGGCGGTGGGCAATCAGCCCCAGCATTTT	CATSRSQGAVGNQPQHF
TRBV7-9	-	-	TRBJ2-5	TGTGCCAGCAGCTTAGTTAGGGAGACCCAGTACTTC	CASSLVRETQYF